The 19 T cell receptor beta chains below were found in one sample sequenced in a study of blood T cells in healthy people across ages. A second about 6 to 11 cycle PCR used barcoded and J-beta primers. TCRdb reprocessed the 5' RACE reads with MiXCR, giving one entry per CDR3 protein. The sample holds about 940,000 distinct CDR3 sequences; about 48% are singletons and the top ten take around 15%. Source material: blood. These receptor sequences come from a man aged 30 to 39 in good health.

This clonotype appeared many times. This chain joins TRBV29-1 and TRBJ2-3; either TRBD1 or TRBD2 may fit D (5 bases each). This CDR3 comprises 14 residues. Germline V lookup: CDR1 SQVTM, CDR2 ANQGSEA. V lost 3 bases, J lost 3 bases, and 13 bases lay in between. DNA for the CDR3: TGCAGCGTTGAGGCTAGGGGACGGACAGATACGCAGTATTTT. It codes for CSVEARGRTDTQYF.

This rearrangement joins TRBV10-3 to TRBJ2-7, with D possibly being TRBD1 (5 bases). The germline V gene encodes CDR1 ENHRY and CDR2 SYGVKD. CDR3 size: 17 residues. V dropped 2 bases and J dropped 0 bases, with 17 bases sitting between them. Here the CDR3 reads CAISETNRTHSSYEQYF. CDR3 nucleotide sequence: TGTGCCATCAGTGAGACGAACAGGACCCATAGCTCCTACGAGCAGTACTTC.

This clonotype was detected only once. The gene calls are TRBV20-1 and TRBJ2-7, with 10 nucleotides matching TRBD2. The DNA end is a closer match to TRBJ2-5, so the J assignment may be wrong. The CDR3 runs 14 residues. CDR1 and CDR2 from the germline V gene are DFQATT and SNEGSKA (reference sequence). This chain's CDR3 is CSAAPLAGVETQYF. The CDR3 nucleotides are TGCAGTGCCGCCCCCCTAGCGGGGGTAGAGACCCAGTACTTC.

The chain joins TRBV7-2 to TRBJ2-3; D is unresolved. The CDR3 loop spans 15 amino acids. V dropped 5 bases and J dropped 0 bases, with 12 bases sitting between them. The germline V gene encodes CDR1 SGHTA and CDR2 FQGNSA. The CDR3 spells CASSPMVFSTDTQYF. CDR3 sequence (DNA): TGTGCCAGCAGCCCCATGGTCTTTAGCACAGATACGCAGTATTTT. The full variable domain, with the rest looked up from reference TRBV7-2 and TRBJ2-3, is GAGVSQSPSNKVTEKGKDVELRCDPISGHTALYWYRQSLGQGLEFLIYFQGNSAPDKSGLPSDRFSAERTGGSVSTLTIQRTQQEDSAVYLCASSPMVFSTDTQYFGPGTRLTVL.

The genes are TRBV29-1 and TRBJ1-1; 7 positions agree with TRBD1. CDR1 SQVTM and CDR2 ANQGSEA come from the germline V gene. V lost 6 bases, J lost 0 bases, and 4 bases stayed unmatched. The CDR3 covers 13 residues. CDR3: CSVGQQMNTEAFF. In nucleotides, the CDR3 is TGCAGCGTGGGACAGCAAATGAACACTGAAGCTTTCTTT.

This clonotype has a single count. The chain is built from TRBV6-2 or TRBV6-3 and TRBJ2-3; D may be TRBD1 (5 bases). The CDR3 covers 15 residues. From germline, CDR1 is MNHEY and CDR2 SVGEGT. The V end was cut by 5 bases, the J end by 2 bases, with 14 bases between. CDR3 coding DNA: TGTGCCAGCAGTCCTGACAGCGATCACACAGATACGCAGTATTTT. This sequence encodes CASSPDSDHTDTQYF.

This chain connects TRBV19 to TRBJ2-1; 8 nucleotides match TRBD2. Germline V gives CDR1 LNHDA, CDR2 SQIVND (reference sequence). The V segment lost 10 bases and the J segment 0 bases; nucleotides outside the gene matches: 8. The CDR3 has 15 amino acids. The CDR3 sequence is CAKPGGMSSYNEQFF. CDR3 DNA: TGTGCCAAACCGGGGGGGATGAGCTCCTACAATGAGCAGTTCTTC.

This clonotype showed up just a few times. The CDR3 bases are TGCAGTGCTAGAGATGGGGGGGCGCTGGGCACCGGGGAGCTGTTTTTT. Residues: CSARDGGALGTGELFF. This sequence joins TRBV20-1 and TRBJ2-2, with D possibly matching TRBD2 (7 bases). Between the trimmed V and J ends, which lost 0 bases and 4 bases, there was a span of 15 bases. This CDR3 region has 16 residues. CDR1 and CDR2 (germline): DFQATT, SNEGSKA (reference sequence).

The V and J genes are TRBV6-1 and TRBJ1-5; perhaps TRBD1 as D (6 bases). Germline V gives CDR1 MNHNS, CDR2 SASEGT. The CDR3 runs 14 residues. Trimming took 8 bases from V and 2 from J, leaving 13 bases between them. CDR3 DNA: TGTGCCAGCTTAAACAGGGAGGGCAATCAGCCCCAGCATTTT. Its protein product is CASLNREGNQPQHF.

The chain recombines TRBV29-1 with TRBJ1-1; D gene unclear. Trimming cost V 4 bases and J 1 base, with 7 bases left between them. The CDR3 is 12 amino acids. Germline CDR1 SQVTM, CDR2 ANQGSEA. CDR3 amino acids: CSVGLQNTEAFF. CDR3 nucleotides: TGCAGCGTTGGGTTACAGAACACTGAAGCTTTCTTT. The full variable domain, in which reference TRBV29-1 and TRBJ1-1 provide the parts outside the CDR3, is SAVISQKPSRDICQRGTSLTIQCQVDSQVTMMFWYRQQPGQSLTLIATANQGSEATYESGFVIDKFPISRPNLTFSTLTVSNMSPEDSSIYLCSVGLQNTEAFFGQGTRLTVV.

This rearrangement joins TRBV6-6 to TRBJ2-7; possible D gene TRBD1, 6 bases. The DNA end is more similar to TRBJ2-5, so the J call may be wrong. The CDR3 extends over 15 amino acids. In germline, CDR1 is MNHNY, CDR2 SVGAGI (reference sequence). CDR3 sequence: CASRHPQGRRETQYF. In nucleotides, the CDR3 is TGTGCCAGCAGGCACCCCCAGGGGCGCCGAGAGACCCAGTACTTC.

The rearrangement links TRBV6-5 to TRBJ2-4, with 8 bases aligning to TRBD1. The CDR3 is 15 amino acids. Trimming at V came to 5 bases and at J to 13 bases, leaving 16 bases not matched to a gene. In germline, CDR1 is MNHEY, CDR2 SVGAGI. CDR3: CASSSRGTGGWEQYF. The CDR3 nucleotides are TGTGCCAGCAGTAGTAGGGGGACAGGTGGCTGGGAGCAGTACTTC.

This chain joins TRBV6-2 or TRBV6-3 and TRBJ1-2; D unresolved. The V end lost 0 bases, the J end lost 8 bases, and 10 bases lay between the germline ends. The CDR3 totals 13 residues. Germline loops: CDR1 MNHEY, CDR2 SVGEGT. The CDR3 DNA sequence: TGTGCCAGCAGTTACTCGGAGTCCTGGGGCTACACCTTC. It translates to CASSYSESWGYTF.

The chain employs TRBV28 and TRBJ1-2; D is perhaps TRBD1 (5 bases). The ends were cut back, 9 bases at V and 1 base at J, with 12 bases in the middle. This CDR3 is 13 amino acids long. Per germline, CDR1 MDHEN and CDR2 SYDVKM. CDR3 sequence reads: CASWGTNNYGYTF. As DNA, the CDR3 is TGTGCCAGTTGGGGGACTAATAACTATGGCTACACCTTC.

V gene TRBV7-6 combines with J gene TRBJ2-1; D gene ambiguous. Germline V gene data show CDR1 as SGHVS and CDR2 as FNYEAQ. The CDR3 length is 14 residues. V was trimmed by 4 bases and J by 10 bases, leaving 17 bases between them. The CDR3 DNA reads TGTGCCAGCAGCTCCCTTTCGGGTCTTAGAGAGCAGTTCTTC. Its translation: CASSSLSGLREQFF.

The rearrangement joins TRBV6-6 to TRBJ1-6; 11 bases are shared with TRBD1. Germline CDR1 reads MNHNY; CDR2 reads SVGAGI (reference sequence). The CDR3 sequence is 17 residues long. The junction had 5 bases not matched to a gene; V was cut back by 2 bases and J by 5 bases. The CDR3 coding sequence is TGTGCCAGCAGTTACCCGGGGACAGGGGGGCATAATTCACCCCTCCACTTT. It specifies CASSYPGTGGHNSPLHF.

There are a few counts of this clonotype. A much larger clonotype is one base distant, so this may be a read error. The DNA for the CDR3 is TGTGCCAGCAGCCAAGAGGGGGCTAGCGGGGGGTGGAATGAGCAGTTCTTC. It yields the protein CASSQEGASGGWNEQFF. The genes are TRBV4-2 and TRBJ2-1; 11 bases are a match to TRBD2. This CDR3 spans 17 amino acids. Germline V lookup: CDR1 LGHNA, CDR2 YNFKEQ. V shed 0 bases, J shed 7 bases, and the junction held 8 bases outside the gene matches.

The chain couples TRBV12-3 or TRBV12-4 to TRBJ1-2; D perhaps matches TRBD1 (5 bases). There are 14 residues in the CDR3. The V and J ends lost 3 bases and 2 bases respectively, with 10 bases between them. The chain's CDR3 is CASSFRAGNYGYTF. As DNA, the CDR3 is TGTGCCAGCAGTTTCCGGGCAGGGAACTATGGCTACACCTTC.

The chain combines TRBV28 with TRBJ2-6; D is possibly TRBD2 (6 bases). The V end was cut by 4 bases, the J end by 2 bases, with 18 bases between. Germline loops: CDR1 MDHEN, CDR2 SYDVKM. The CDR3 runs 18 residues. CDR3 bases: TGTGCCAGCAGTTCTCCAAGCGGGTTTGGTGCTGGGGCCAACGTCCTGACTTTC. It codes for CASSSPSGFGAGANVLTF.